The rows below give T cell receptor beta chains drawn from one sample of a study of T cells in localized non-small cell lung cancer. Clones were sequenced by immunoSEQ multiplex PCR, and TCRdb holds only the in-frame ones, with some missing. The sample has roughly 5,000 clones; 25% to 40% are singletons. The source was lung tumor tissue, collected before any cancer treatment. The receptors come from a woman between 35 and 75 years old with stage II squamous cell lung carcinoma. The CDR3 runs from the conserved cysteine through the conserved F or W. The D gene is left open where the match is weak. Size is stated for part of the rows, as once, few or many counts, or as a class when the clone is expanded.

clone size	V gene	J gene	D gene	CDR3 length	CDR3 protein	CDR3 DNA
medium-sized	TRBV28	TRBJ2-1	.	15	CASSLRDLRRNEQFF	TGTGCCAGCAGTCTCCGGGACTTAAGACGGAATGAGCAGTTCTTC
.	TRBV10-3	TRBJ2-7	TRBD1	15	CAISTVSAGGYEQYF	TGTGCCATCAGCACAGTCAGCGCAGGGGGCTACGAGCAGTACTTC
few	TRBV7-2	TRBJ2-5	.	15	CASSISGEPQETQYF	TGTGCCAGCAGCATCAGCGGAGAGCCCCAAGAGACCCAGTACTTC
.	TRBV28	TRBJ2-4	.	15	CASSLRRPAKNIQYF	TGTGCCAGCAGTTTAAGACGTCCAGCCAAAAACATTCAGTACTTC
large	TRBV15	TRBJ1-2	.	15	CATSRDRIGTNGYTF	TGTGCCACCAGCAGAGATAGGATAGGAACAAATGGCTACACCTTC
few	TRBV9	TRBJ2-1	.	15	CASSVVGRVRDEQFF	TGTGCCAGCAGCGTAGTGGGCCGGGTCAGGGATGAGCAGTTCTTC
.	TRBV29-1	TRBJ1-2	TRBD1	12	CSVDGQGTYYTF	TGCAGCGTAGATGGACAGGGAACTTACTACACCTTC
few	TRBV11-3	TRBJ1-1	.	14	CASSPWNPNTEAFF	TGTGCCAGCAGCCCTTGGAACCCGAACACTGAAGCTTTCTTT
.	TRBV28	TRBJ2-1	TRBD2	17	CASSLFEREFSYNEQFF	TGTGCCAGCAGTTTATTTGAGCGGGAGTTCTCCTACAATGAGCAGTTCTTC
few	TRBV11-3	TRBJ1-4	.	15	CASSLRTALNEKLFF	TGTGCCAGCAGTTTGCGGACAGCTCTTAATGAAAAACTGTTTTTT
few	TRBV9	TRBJ1-1	.	15	CASSTRDRANTEAFF	TGTGCCAGCAGCACCAGAGACAGAGCGAACACTGAAGCTTTCTTT
.	TRBV19	TRBJ2-2	TRBD2	18	CASSIGRGGRGNTGELFF	TGTGCCAGTAGTATAGGTCGGGGCGGGAGAGGGAACACCGGGGAGCTGTTTTTT
.	TRBV5-1	TRBJ2-1	.	15	CASSLDQPRYNEQFF	TGCGCCAGCAGCTTGGACCAGCCCCGGTACAATGAGCAGTTCTTC
medium-sized	TRBV28	TRBJ1-1	TRBD1	16	CASGRQGIGVNTEAFF	TGTGCCAGCGGGAGACAGGGTATAGGTGTGAACACTGAAGCTTTCTTT
.	TRBV9	TRBJ1-4	.	13	CASPRGEDEKLFF	TGTGCCAGTCCCCGGGGGGAGGATGAAAAACTGTTTTTT
few	TRBV2	TRBJ1-5	TRBD1	15	CASRTGTGGISAQHF	TGTGCCAGCAGGACAGGGACTGGGGGAATTTCAGCCCAGCATTTT
.	TRBV1	TRBJ2-7	.	16	CTSSQSPGTGPYEQYF	TGCACCAGCAGCCAGTCCCCCGGGACAGGACCCTACGAGCAGTACTTC
once	TRBV14	TRBJ1-2	.	13	CASSQTREHGYTF	TGTGCCAGCAGCCAAACACGGGAGCATGGCTACACCTTC
.	TRBV6-8	TRBJ2-2	.	14	CASRLERYTGELFF	TGTGCCAGCAGACTAGAGAGGTACACCGGGGAGCTGTTTTTT
few	TRBV6-8	TRBJ2-1	TRBD2	14	CASSLAGGKDEQFF	TGTGCCAGCAGTTTAGCGGGAGGTAAGGATGAGCAGTTCTTC
few	TRBV6-8	TRBJ1-1	.	13	CASSYSRHTEAFF	TGTGCCAGCAGTTACTCGAGGCACACTGAAGCTTTCTTT
few	TRBV29-1	TRBJ2-1	.	12	CTTKSGSTEQFF	TGCACGACGAAATCAGGGTCTACTGAGCAGTTCTTC
.	TRBV11-3	TRBJ2-1	TRBD2	15	CASSLVGGTVVEQFF	TGTGCCAGCAGCTTAGTCGGGGGGACTGTCGTTGAGCAGTTCTTC
.	TRBV19	TRBJ2-5	.	14	CASSPPAREETQYF	TGTGCCAGTAGTCCCCCCGCCAGGGAAGAGACCCAGTACTTC
few	TRBV11-3	TRBJ1-1	TRBD1	17	CASSLGTAHPRNTEAFF	TGTGCCAGCAGCTTGGGGACAGCCCATCCCAGGAACACTGAAGCTTTCTTT
.	TRBV5-1	TRBJ2-7	TRBD2	15	CASSLEAGANIEQYF	TGCGCCAGCAGCTTGGAGGCGGGAGCTAACATCGAGCAGTACTTC
large	TRBV6-8	TRBJ1-5	.	12	CASTEGNQPQHF	TGTGCCAGCACCGAGGGGAATCAGCCCCAGCATTTT
.	TRBV30	TRBJ2-1	TRBD2	15	CAWSTSGRYYNEQFF	TGTGCCTGGTCAACTAGCGGGAGGTACTACAATGAGCAGTTCTTC
medium-sized	TRBV6-8	TRBJ1-1	TRBD1	13	CATEDRPNTEAFF	TGTGCCACCGAGGACAGGCCGAACACTGAAGCTTTCTTT
.	TRBV19	TRBJ2-7	.	15	CASSPLGEPLREQYF	TGTGCCAGTAGCCCCCTTGGGGAGCCGCTTCGCGAGCAGTACTTC
.	TRBV10-2	TRBJ2-1	TRBD2	16	CASGRTSGLLYNEQFF	TGCGCCAGCGGAAGGACTAGCGGACTTCTCTACAATGAGCAGTTCTTC
few	TRBV11-3	TRBJ2-1	.	14	CASSHGVGLGEQFF	TGTGCCAGCAGCCACGGGGTGGGGTTAGGGGAGCAGTTCTTC
.	TRBV28	TRBJ2-3	TRBD2	16	CASSLGSGRATDTQYF	TGTGCCAGCAGTTTGGGTAGCGGGAGGGCCACAGATACGCAGTATTTT
.	TRBV6-8	TRBJ1-6	TRBD1	12	CASREGASPLHF	TGTGCCAGCAGGGAGGGGGCTTCACCCCTCCACTTT
.	TRBV6-4	TRBJ1-2	.	11	CASGSGNGYTF	TGTGCCAGCGGGTCGGGCAATGGCTACACCTTC
few	TRBV5-1	TRBJ1-2	TRBD1	15	CASSSDPGTGGGYTF	TGCGCCAGCAGCTCGGACCCCGGGACAGGGGGAGGCTACACCTTC
.	TRBV2	TRBJ2-7	.	13	CASSAGPPAEQYF	TGTGCCAGCAGCGCTGGACCCCCCGCCGAGCAGTACTTC
.	TRBV28	TRBJ2-7	.	13	CASRGAVGYEQYF	TGTGCCAGTCGGGGGGCGGTAGGGTACGAGCAGTACTTC
.	TRBV28	TRBJ2-3	.	15	CASSYGDIRADTQYF	TGTGCCAGCAGTTACGGGGACATTCGGGCTGATACGCAGTATTTT